This TCR beta chain appears in the sequencing data of a study of blood T cell repertoires in COVID-19. Looking at the study overall: COVID-19 samples, acute and convalescent, were from the United States, Italy and Spain. From T cells, B-cell-depleted T cells, or PBMCs came the material, which was cDNA or gDNA.

The trim removed 3 bases at V and 5 bases at J, leaving 8 bases unmatched. This CDR3 is 15 amino acids long. Germline V lookup: CDR1 DFQATT, CDR2 SNEGSKA (reference sequence). Original methodology: Amplified reference gene primers provided the basis for estimating nucleated cell counts. Measured with immunoSEQ multiplex PCR; TCRdb has only the in-frame clones, and not every one. That table supplies the V and J calls and clone size; D and trimming were determined from the DNA. The repertoire includes about 240,000 clones, about 80% of them detected once, and about 2% sits in the top ten. The sequencing sample was made of peripheral blood. The chain couples TRBV20-1 to TRBJ2-1, with 9 bases that match TRBD2. The origin of this receptor is a young man who had recovered from COVID-19. This CDR3 is CSASEFRTSDNEQFF. In DNA, the CDR3 is TGCAGTGCTAGTGAGTTTCGGACTAGCGACAATGAGCAGTTCTTC.